The 20 T cell receptor gamma chains below all came from one sample that was sequenced in a study of γδ T cells in repeated Plasmodium falciparum infection (dated by TCRdb to the early 2020s). Vgamma9/Vdelta2+ and Vdelta2-negative gammadelta T cell populations were flow-sorted from peripheral blood mononuclear cells for bulk TCR repertoire analysis. The library was generated by multiplex PCR. Data came from an Illumina MiSeq. In TCRdb, clones were called once more from the public reads by CATT, and rows of identical DNA were later combined. The sample data list tens of thousands of gamma-chain clones, and about 2.9% of these were observed just once. Clones ranked in the top ten supply around a third of the sample. The sequenced material came from gamma-delta T cells from blood. The receptors originated from a pool of human donors (malaria-infected and uninfected, not separated).

This clone appeared many times. Different DNA sequences within this sample yield the same CDR3. This sequence joins TRGV4 and TRGJ1 or TRGJ2. The V gene end was trimmed by 1 base and the J gene end by 2 bases; junction bases not matched to a gene: 2. This CDR3 region has 13 residues. Germline lookup yields CDR1 EGSTGY and CDR2 YDSYTSSV. This chain's CDR3 is CATWDGDYYKKLF. The CDR3 coding sequence is TGTGCCACCTGGGATGGTGATTATTATAAGAAACTCTTT.

This clone was detected ten times or more. The protein recorded in TCRdb matches a much larger clone and deviates from this DNA's translation at residue 9, suggesting a read error; the protein here is obtained by translating the DNA. V gene TRGV9 combines with J gene TRGJP. CDR1 GITISATS and CDR2 ISYDGTV come from the germline V gene (reference sequence). The CDR3 is 16 amino acids. V lost 0 bases, J lost 13 bases, and 9 bases stayed unmatched. The CDR3 loop is CALWEVRVIGKKIKVF. CDR3 coding DNA: TGTGCCTTGTGGGAGGTGCGGGTGATAGGCAAAAAAATCAAGGTATTT.

A word on this clone: The mismatch at residue 6 between this DNA's translation and the TCRdb protein of a much larger clone likely reflects a read error; the protein shown is translated from the DNA. The chain is built from TRGV9 and TRGJP2. The J gene, missing from TCRdb, was assigned here through DNA to germline matching. There are 11 residues in the CDR3. V lost 3 bases and J lost 12; bases outside the gene matches: 4. Germline CDR1 and CDR2: GITISATS and ISYDGTV (reference sequence). This chain's CDR3 is CALWESRIKTF. CDR3 coding DNA: TGTGCCTTGTGGGAGAGTCGGATCAAGACGTTT.

Concerning this clone itself: TCRdb's entry gives the protein of a much larger clone, which mismatches this DNA's translation at residue 3, likely from a read error; the protein reported here is translated from the DNA. The rearrangement joins TRGV9 to TRGJ1 or TRGJ2. Here the J gene came from matching the DNA to germline, since TCRdb omits it. The CDR3 length is 10 residues. Germline loops: CDR1 GITISATS, CDR2 ISYDGTV (reference sequence). The CDR3 sequence: CASWDTEKLF. The CDR3 DNA sequence: TGTGCCTCGTGGGATACTGAGAAACTCTTT.

The chain has TRGV5 and TRGJ1 or TRGJ2. TCRdb gives no J gene; it was assigned here by matching the DNA to germline. V was pared by 6 bases and J by 6 bases, with 14 bases of the junction left unmatched. The CDR3 length is 14 residues. Germline V gene data show CDR1 as VINAFY and CDR2 as YDVSNSKD. The CDR3 bases are TGTGCCACCTGGACAGGACGAGATTGTTATAAGAAACTCTTT. It translates to CATWTGRDCYKKLF.

Comment on this clone: With a far larger clone one base away, a read error is the likely cause. This specimen includes other DNA sequences encoding the same CDR3. The V gene call reads TRGV2; no J gene was called. Germline loops: CDR1 EGSNGY, CDR2 YDSYNSKV. The CDR3 extends over 13 amino acids. The CDR3 DNA sequence: TGTGCCACCTGGGACGCTGACCCATATAAGAAGCTCTTT. This encodes CATWDADPYKKLF.

This clone appeared a few times. A far larger clone is one nucleotide away, so this likely arose from a read error. No DNA is shown, since the ends of the CDR3 on it are uncertain; the CDR3 is the one TCRdb lists. V gene TRGV9 was called; the J gene was not. The CDR3 is 33 residues long, ends included. Germline V gives CDR1 GITISATS, CDR2 ISYDGTV (reference sequence). This CDR3 reads CALWEVLLIGIRNSLAVEQHWLSQVSIGRIQHF.

This clone was recorded at least ten times. TCRdb has a much larger clone's protein, which differs at residue 7 from the translation of this DNA, likely because of a read error; what is shown is the protein translated from the DNA. The V gene is TRGV4, the J gene TRGJ1 or TRGJ2. In germline, CDR1 is EGSTGY, CDR2 YDSYTSSV. This CDR3 contains 14 residues. The J segment lost 5 bases and the V segment lost 1 base, leaving 8 bases of the junction unmatched. CDR3 nucleotide sequence: TGTGCCACCTGGGATGGCCATCGCGATTATAAGAAACTCTTT. Translating gives CATWDGHRDYKKLF.

This clone was observed many times. Only one base separates this from a far larger clonotype, so it likely reflects a read error. Other DNA sequences within the sample encode an identical CDR3. The V call is TRGV9, the J call TRGJ1 or TRGJ2. This CDR3 contains 14 residues. The germline CDR1 and CDR2 sequences are GITISATS and ISYDGTV (reference sequence). DNA for the CDR3: TGTGCCCTGTGGGAGACCCAGGATTATTATAAGAAACTCTTT. Protein product: CALWETQDYYKKLF.

As for this clone: A far larger clone is one nucleotide away, so this likely arose from a read error. Other DNA sequences within the sample encode an identical CDR3. This sequence joins TRGV9 and TRGJ1 or TRGJ2. The J gene is absent in TCRdb and was assigned here via DNA matching to germline. CDR1 GITISATS and CDR2 ISYDGTV come from the germline V gene (reference sequence). There are 11 residues in the CDR3. CDR3 residues: CALWEGGGKLF. The CDR3 DNA is TGCGCCTTGTGGGAGGGCGGCGGGAAACTCTTT.

This clone was observed at least ten times. It differs at one base from a far larger clone, so likely a read error. The same CDR3 also results from other DNA sequences found in this sample. The CDR3 nucleotides are TGTGCATTGTGGGAGCCGGTCGGTAGTGATTGGATCAAGACGTTT. It specifies CALWEPVGSDWIKTF. The rearrangement joins TRGV9 to TRGJP2. No J gene was available from TCRdb, and it was assigned here by a germline match of the DNA. The germline CDR1 and CDR2 sequences are GITISATS and ISYDGTV (reference sequence). The CDR3 spans 15 residues.

This clone has more than one count but fewer than ten. The TCRdb protein, from a much larger clone, departs from this DNA's translation at residue 10, likely by read error; the protein shown derives from the DNA. The V call is TRGV9, the J call TRGJ1 or TRGJ2. Germline matching of the DNA provided the J gene here, since TCRdb leaves it blank. The V gene's germline CDR1 is GITISATS and CDR2 ISYDGTV (reference sequence). The CDR3 contains 13 residues. The CDR3 is CALWEVHAYRKLF. CDR3 in DNA: TGTGCCTTGTGGGAGGTGCACGCTTATAGGAAACTCTTT.

Many counts were recorded for this clone. The chain uses TRGV4 and TRGJ1 or TRGJ2. CDR1 and CDR2 from the germline V gene are EGSTGY and YDSYTSSV. The trim removed 3 bases at V and 2 bases at J, leaving 13 bases unmatched. The CDR3 consists of 16 residues. Written as DNA, the CDR3 is TGTGCCACCTGGGATCGAACAAGGGAATATTATTATAAGAAACTCTTT. Residues: CATWDRTREYYYKKLF.

This clone was detected ten times or more. TCRdb's listed protein matches a much larger clone and diverges from this DNA's translation at residue 10, likely through a read error; the protein shown comes from the DNA. This chain connects TRGV2 to TRGJ1 or TRGJ2. TCRdb records no J gene; here it was assigned by comparing the DNA to germline. This CDR3 region has 13 residues. V was pared by 3 bases and J by 11 bases, with 13 bases of the junction left unmatched. Germline V gene lookup returns CDR1 EGSNGY and CDR2 YDSYNSKV. The CDR3: CATWDPPGYEKLF. The CDR3 region has the DNA TGTGCCACCTGGGACCCCCCGGGATATGAGAAACTCTTT.

This clone was recorded many times. The protein that TCRdb holds for this DNA derives from a much larger clone and differs from the translated DNA at residue 2, which likely indicates a read error; the protein shown here is translated from the DNA. This chain connects TRGV9 to TRGJP. TCRdb offers no J gene call, so here the DNA was matched to germline to obtain one. Germline V gives CDR1 GITISATS, CDR2 ISYDGTV (reference sequence). The CDR3 is 17 amino acids. This CDR3 reads CTLWEFLKELGKKIKVF. The CDR3 DNA reads TGTACCTTGTGGGAATTCTTGAAAGAGTTGGGCAAAAAAATCAAGGTATTT.

This clone was observed a handful of times. This likely came from a read error, as a far larger clone is one base away. Other DNA sequences in this specimen translate into the identical CDR3. The CDR3 sequence: CALWEALFYYKKLF. Written as DNA, the CDR3 is TGTGCCTTGTGGGAGGCCCTCTTTTATTATAAGAAACTCTTC. Here the V gene is TRGV9, but the J gene went uncalled. In germline, CDR1 is GITISATS, CDR2 ISYDGTV (reference sequence). The CDR3 covers 14 residues.

Note on this clone: A far more abundant clone sits one base away, making this likely a read error. Other DNA sequences in this sample translate to the same CDR3. No call exists for the J gene, whereas the V gene is TRGV9. Germline assignment: CDR1 GITISATS and CDR2 ISYDGTV (reference sequence). The CDR3 has 13 residues. DNA for the CDR3: TGTGCCTTGTGGGCTACCAATTATTATAAGAAACTCTTC. Translated, it gives CALWATNYYKKLF.

Details on this clone: Translating this DNA gives a protein that differs at residue 10 from the TCRdb one, which belongs to a much larger clone; a read error is likely, and the protein shown is this translation. This chain connects TRGV2 to TRGJ1 or TRGJ2. The J gene, absent from TCRdb, was called here by matching the DNA to germline. V was pared by 0 bases and J by 11 bases, with 10 bases of the junction left unmatched. Germline loops: CDR1 EGSNGY, CDR2 YDSYNSKV. This CDR3 spans 13 amino acids. CDR3 loop: CATWDGRSPEKLF. The CDR3 region has the DNA TGTGCCACCTGGGACGGGCGCTCCCCTGAGAAACTCTTT.

Comment on this clone: This DNA's translation and the protein TCRdb lists, from a much larger clone, do not match at residue 11, likely due to a read error; the protein shown is translated from the DNA. The V gene corresponds to TRGV9; no J gene was called. CDR1 and CDR2 (germline): GITISATS, ISYDGTV (reference sequence). This CDR3 spans 13 amino acids. Written as DNA, the CDR3 is TGTGCCTTGTTAGGGTTGGGCAAAAAAATCAGGGTATTT. As protein: CALLGLGKKIRVF.

This clone was recorded at least ten times. The protein TCRdb gives is from a much larger clone and does not agree with this DNA's translation at residue 9, likely a read error; the protein shown here comes from the DNA. The chain has TRGV9 and TRGJP. TCRdb offers no J gene call, so here the DNA was matched to germline to obtain one. Germline values: CDR1 GITISATS, CDR2 ISYDGTV (reference sequence). The length of the CDR3 is 13 residues. The CDR3 loop is CALWELGKEIKVF. CDR3 nucleotide sequence: TGTGCCTTGTGGGAGCTGGGCAAAGAAATCAAGGTATTT.